Below are 30 T cell receptor beta chains sequenced from a single sample in a study of Graves' ophthalmopathy and Graves' hyperthyroidism. Using RNA transcripts, the TCR beta CDR3 regions were amplified. Second-round multiplex PCR came after a first-round RT-PCR that employed HTBI primers. TCRdb re-called the multiplex PCR reads with MiXCR, one entry per CDR3 protein. Among about 740,000 distinct CDR3 sequences, roughly two fifths were seen once, and the ten largest hold 35% to 55%. Sequencing was performed on peripheral blood. These receptor sequences come from an adult man with Graves' ophthalmopathy.

This clonotype was seen a handful of times. V and J are TRBV19 and TRBJ2-7; 9 positions agree with TRBD1. CDR1 is LNHDA and CDR2 is SQIVND in the germline V gene (reference sequence). CDR3 length: 13 amino acids. Losses at the gene ends were 6 bases for V and 2 bases for J; bases not matched to a gene: 2. As DNA, the CDR3 is TGTGCCAGTAGGGGACAGGGTACCTACGAGCAGTACTTC. It codes for CASRGQGTYEQYF.

This clonotype was seen repeatedly, ten times or more. Compared with germline, one end of the junction differs, possibly owing to a read error. J is TRBJ1-2 and V is TRBV10-3; no reliable D call. The CDR3 has 14 amino acids. From germline, CDR1 is ENHRY and CDR2 SYGVKD. The CDR3 reads CASSREGSASGYTF. The CDR3 DNA reads TGTGCCAGCAGTCGGGAGGGATCTGCTTCTGGCTACACCTTC.

The chain joins TRBV5-1 to TRBJ2-3; 8 bases match TRBD1. Germline V gene sequence: CDR1 SGHRS, CDR2 YFSETQ. The J segment lost 4 bases and the V segment lost 0 bases, leaving 7 bases of the junction unmatched. CDR3 length equals 16 residues. The CDR3: CASSLVRQGAADTQYF. CDR3 coding DNA: TGCGCCAGCAGCTTGGTAAGGCAGGGGGCCGCAGATACGCAGTATTTT.

This clonotype was seen a handful of times. V is TRBV19 and J is TRBJ2-1; 8 nucleotides agree with TRBD1. Germline-derived CDR1 and CDR2 are LNHDA and SQIVND (reference sequence). The CDR3 has 17 residues. V shed 5 bases, J shed 1 base, and the junction held 10 bases outside the gene matches. The CDR3 nucleotides read TGTGCCAGTAGTCCACGGACAGGGTTTATGTCCTACAATGAGCAGTTCTTC. Translation gives CASSPRTGFMSYNEQFF.

This chain joins TRBV20-1 and TRBJ2-5; the D call may be TRBD1 or TRBD2 (5 bases each). V was trimmed by 6 bases and J by 5 bases, leaving 22 bases between them. The CDR3 covers 15 residues. Germline V CDR1 and CDR2: DFQATT, SNEGSKA (reference sequence). The CDR3 loop reads CSAGTGKSARETQYF. CDR3 bases: TGCAGTGCCGGGACCGGGAAGAGCGCCAGGGAGACCCAGTACTTC.

This clonotype was seen just once. In DNA, the CDR3 is TGTGCCAGCAGCTTAGCCTGGGGGGGCGGCATGAACACTGAAGCTTTCTTT. Residues: CASSLAWGGGMNTEAFF. The rearrangement joins TRBV7-9 to TRBJ1-1; a weak D match, TRBD1 (6 bases). The CDR3 is made up of 17 amino acids. Germline V gives CDR1 SEHNR, CDR2 FQNEAQ (reference sequence). The germline V and J ends were trimmed by 0 bases and 0 bases, with 14 bases remaining between them.

The rearrangement uses TRBV19 and TRBJ2-7; weak D call: TRBD1 (6 bases). Trimming stripped 7 bases from V and 5 bases from J, with 15 bases between. Germline V gives CDR1 LNHDA, CDR2 SQIVND (reference sequence). The CDR3 covers 13 residues. CDR3 DNA sequence: TGTGCCAGTAAGTTTCAGGGACAACACGAGCAGTACTTC. The encoded protein is CASKFQGQHEQYF.

This clonotype has just a few counts. The rearrangement uses TRBV12-3 or TRBV12-4 and TRBJ2-7; 7 bases agree with TRBD1. V lost 3 bases and J lost 4; bases outside the gene matches: 9. The CDR3 runs 15 residues. The CDR3 here is CASSFGPGTVYEQYF. The CDR3 DNA follows: TGTGCCAGCAGTTTTGGGCCTGGGACAGTTTACGAGCAGTACTTC.

The chain couples TRBV29-1 to TRBJ2-6; 10 nucleotides line up with TRBD1. The length of the CDR3 is 16 residues. The V gene end was trimmed by 6 bases and the J gene end by 2 bases; junction bases not matched to a gene: 7. In germline, CDR1 is SQVTM, CDR2 ANQGSEA. This chain's CDR3 is CSVATGGVTGANVLTF. CDR3 DNA: TGCAGCGTAGCGACAGGGGGCGTCACTGGGGCCAACGTCCTGACTTTC.

This clonotype turned up a few times. The chain employs TRBV12-3 or TRBV12-4 and TRBJ2-6; a weak D match, TRBD1 (6 bases). There are 16 residues in the CDR3. Trimming took 6 bases from V and 0 from J, leaving 12 bases between them. The CDR3 DNA reads as TGTGCCAGCAGCCCGACAGGAAGCTCTGGGGCCAACGTCCTGACTTTC. Translated, it gives CASSPTGSSGANVLTF.

This clonotype appeared a few times. V is TRBV29-1 and J is TRBJ2-6; the D is unclear. CDR3 length equals 11 residues. The germline V and J ends were trimmed by 5 bases and 4 bases, with 3 bases remaining between them. The germline V gene has CDR1 SQVTM and CDR2 ANQGSEA. CDR3 DNA: TGCAGCGTTCCGGGGGCCAACGTCCTGACTTTC. This encodes CSVPGANVLTF.

The rearrangement uses TRBV15 and TRBJ1-5; tentative D call: TRBD1 (5 bases). Germline V gives CDR1 LNHNV, CDR2 YYDKDF (reference sequence). The CDR3 sequence is 12 residues long. Deletions cut 3 bases from V and 9 bases from J, with 9 bases between. The CDR3: CATSSGGAPQHF. In DNA, the CDR3 is TGTGCCACCAGCAGTGGCGGGGCGCCCCAGCATTTT.

About this clonotype: An end of the junction differs from the germline gene, which may be a read error. V usage is TRBV10-2 and J usage is TRBJ2-7; 9 nucleotides line up with TRBD2. CDR3 length equals 15 residues. The V gene's germline CDR1 is WSHSY and CDR2 SAAADI. The CDR3 nucleotides read TGTGCCAGCAACCTTAGCGGGGGCGCATTCTACGAGCAGTACTTC. This sequence encodes CASNLSGGAFYEQYF.

The V gene is TRBV10-3, the J gene TRBJ2-7, with D maybe TRBD1 (5 bases). The V end was cut by 7 bases, the J end by 0 bases, with 13 bases between. The CDR3 spans 14 residues. From germline, CDR1 is ENHRY and CDR2 SYGVKD. The CDR3 DNA sequence: TGTGCCATCATGGGGCAGGGATCCTCCTACGAGCAGTACTTC. Translated: CAIMGQGSSYEQYF.

V usage is TRBV7-9 and J usage is TRBJ2-5; 12 bases map to TRBD1. CDR3 length: 16 residues. After removal of 5 bases from V and 5 bases from J, the junction contained 9 bases not matched to a gene. Germline V gene data show CDR1 as SEHNR and CDR2 as FQNEAQ (reference sequence). The CDR3 spells CASSPWGTGGRETQYF. CDR3 bases: TGTGCCAGCAGCCCCTGGGGGACAGGGGGCAGGGAGACCCAGTACTTC.

The gene calls are TRBV9 and TRBJ1-6; 10 bases align to TRBD1. Trimming removed 7 bases from V and 8 bases from J; junction bases left unmatched: 12. Germline values: CDR1 SGDLS, CDR2 YYNGEE. CDR3 length: 16 residues. CDR3 residues: CASSLAGTGAHSPLHF. The CDR3 DNA follows: TGTGCCAGCTCACTCGCCGGGACAGGGGCTCATTCACCCCTCCACTTT. The full variable domain, its missing parts supplied by reference TRBV9 and TRBJ1-6, is DSGVTQTPKHLITATGQRVTLRCSPRSGDLSVYWYQQSLDQGLQFLIQYYNGEERAKGNILERFSAQQFPDLHSELNLSSLELGDSALYFCASSLAGTGAHSPLHFGNGTRLTVT.

CDR3 bases: TGTGCCAGTAGGATGAGGGGGGCCGCAACAGAGACCCAGTACTTC. Translated: CASRMRGAATETQYF. This chain joins TRBV19 and TRBJ2-5; D possibly matches TRBD1 or TRBD2 (6 bases each). Trimming pared 6 bases from V and 4 bases from J, leaving 18 bases between. The CDR3 is made up of 15 amino acids. Germline CDR1 and CDR2: LNHDA and SQIVND (reference sequence).

The chain carries TRBV7-4 and TRBJ1-2; 9 bases align to TRBD1. CDR3 length: 15 residues. Germline CDR1 reads SGHVT; CDR2 reads SQSDAQ. V was clipped by 5 bases and J by 7 bases; unmatched bases: 11. CDR3 sequence (DNA): TGTGCCAGCAGCCAAATAGGACAGGGGAGGGTTGGCTACACCTTC. Translating it yields CASSQIGQGRVGYTF.

This clonotype appeared many times. The chain is built from TRBV20-1 and TRBJ1-6; D remains ambiguous. The CDR3 contains 12 residues. The germline CDR1 and CDR2 sequences are DFQATT and SNEGSKA (reference sequence). V shed 6 bases and J shed 11 bases, with 14 bases lying between them. CDR3 in amino acids: CSARPRAAPLHF. The CDR3, as DNA: TGCAGTGCGAGACCCCGGGCGGCACCCCTCCACTTT.

The V gene is TRBV25-1, the J gene TRBJ1-2, with 7 bases that match TRBD1. Germline assignment: CDR1 MGHDK and CDR2 SYGVNS. With 8 bases clipped from V and 2 bases from J, the junction kept 8 bases outside the gene matches. The CDR3 has 14 residues. Here the CDR3 DNA reads TGTGCCAGCGTCCCCGCGGGACAGAACTATGGCTACACCTTC. Translation: CASVPAGQNYGYTF.

This rearrangement joins TRBV7-8 to TRBJ2-7, with D perhaps matching TRBD2 (5 bases). The CDR3 runs to 14 residues. In germline, CDR1 is SGHVS, CDR2 FQNEAQ. With 5 bases removed from V and 6 bases from J, the gap between germline ends came to 17 bases. CDR3 bases: TGTGCCAGCAGCCCATCGGGATTAAGATTCGAGCAGTACTTC. Translating it yields CASSPSGLRFEQYF. The full variable domain, rest sourced from reference TRBV7-8 and TRBJ2-7, is GAGVSQSPRYKVAKRGQDVALRCDPISGHVSLFWYQQALGQGPEFLTYFQNEAQLDKSGLPSDRFFAERPEGSVSTLKIQRTQQEDSAVYLCASSPSGLRFEQYFGPGTRLTVT.

The chain has TRBV25-1 and TRBJ1-2, with 7 nucleotides matching TRBD1. CDR1 and CDR2 from the germline V gene are MGHDK and SYGVNS. The CDR3 consists of 13 residues. V shed 6 bases and J 6 bases; nucleotides not matched to a gene: 7. CDR3 sequence: CASSQQGPNGYTF. The CDR3 coding sequence is TGTGCCAGCAGCCAACAGGGGCCCAATGGCTACACCTTC.

The CDR3 loop is CASTLPSGGDQETQYF. In nucleotides, the CDR3 is TGTGCCAGCACACTGCCTAGCGGGGGGGACCAAGAGACCCAGTACTTC. The rearrangement joins TRBV6-1 to TRBJ2-5, with 12 bases matching TRBD2. The germline gives CDR1 MNHNS, CDR2 SASEGT. The J segment lost 0 bases and the V segment lost 7 bases, leaving 6 bases of the junction unmatched. This CDR3 comprises 16 residues.

In regard to this clonotype: Since a much larger clone is just one base distant, this may be a read error. The conserved phenylalanine or tryptophan normally closing the CDR3 is absent here, so this likely arose from a read error. V and J are TRBV11-1 and TRBJ1-2, with 7 bases matching TRBD1. The CDR3 totals 13 residues. Germline trimming cut 3 bases from V and 5 bases from J; bases unmatched to any gene: 3. Germline CDR1 is SGHAT and CDR2 is FQDESV (reference sequence). This chain's CDR3 is CASSFGTAYGYTL. The CDR3 coding sequence is TGTGCCAGCAGCTTCGGGACAGCTTATGGCTACACCCTC.

The rearrangement uses TRBV25-1 and TRBJ1-1; D ambiguous. Trimming left V 7 bases short and J 3 bases short, with 12 bases between. There are 13 residues in the CDR3. Per the germline V gene, CDR1 is MGHDK and CDR2 is SYGVNS. This CDR3 reads CASINEVHTEAFF. The CDR3 bases are TGTGCCAGCATCAACGAGGTTCACACTGAAGCTTTCTTT.

There are many counts of this clonotype. This chain connects TRBV2 to TRBJ1-2, with D perhaps TRBD1 (6 bases). Germline assignment: CDR1 SNHLY and CDR2 FYNNEI. This CDR3 contains 13 residues. V was trimmed by 5 bases and J by 8 bases, leaving 15 bases between them. Here the CDR3 reads CASSLTGRGGYTF. Here the CDR3 DNA reads TGTGCCAGCAGTTTGACAGGAAGAGGCGGCTACACCTTC.

This rearrangement joins TRBV20-1 to TRBJ2-7; D perhaps matches TRBD2 (5 bases). V dropped 2 bases and J dropped 4 bases, with 12 bases sitting between them. This CDR3 region has 13 residues. CDR1 is DFQATT and CDR2 is SNEGSKA in the germline V gene (reference sequence). CDR3 residues: CSARRLRDYEQYF. In nucleotides, the CDR3 is TGCAGTGCTAGACGGTTGAGGGATTACGAGCAGTACTTC.

This clonotype showed up just once. A read error may account for a junction end that differs from germline. The gene calls are TRBV25-1 and TRBJ2-2; 7 bases agree with TRBD1. The CDR3 sequence is 19 residues long. Germline CDR1 MGHDK, CDR2 SYGVNS. CDR3 sequence (DNA): TGTGCCACCAGTGATTTGAAAGGGTCAGGGACAGCCCCCGCCGGGGAGCTGTTTTTT. Protein: CATSDLKGSGTAPAGELFF.

The chain recombines TRBV9 with TRBJ2-7; tentatively, D is TRBD1 (6 bases). Trimming removed 0 bases at V and 1 base at J, with 11 bases between. Germline assignment: CDR1 SGDLS and CDR2 YYNGEE. The CDR3 is 15 amino acids. CDR3 DNA: TGTGCCAGCAGCGTAGGTCCGGGACATTCCTACGAGCAGTACTTC. The encoded protein is CASSVGPGHSYEQYF. The entire variable domain, with the rest obtained from reference TRBV9 and TRBJ2-7, is as follows: DSGVTQTPKHLITATGQRVTLRCSPRSGDLSVYWYQQSLDQGLQFLIQYYNGEERAKGNILERFSAQQFPDLHSELNLSSLELGDSALYFCASSVGPGHSYEQYFGPGTRLTVT.

The genes are TRBV7-2 and TRBJ2-5; D unclear. The ends were cut back, 4 bases at V and 7 bases at J, with 13 bases in the middle. Germline-derived CDR1 and CDR2 are SGHTA and FQGNSA. This CDR3 has 13 amino acids. The CDR3: CASSSGLPSTQYF. The CDR3 nucleotides are TGTGCCAGCAGCTCCGGGCTTCCCTCGACCCAGTACTTC.